One T cell receptor beta chain is described in this entry. As yet, its antigen is unknown. This sample was taken from a study of cytomegalovirus exposure and HLA in healthy donors. Across the whole study: From about 179 million T cells, an earlier analysis saw 110 million or so unique TCR beta sequences.

CDR3 length: 14 amino acids. Germline CDR1 is LNHDA and CDR2 is SQIVND (reference sequence). V was clipped by 4 bases and J by 0 bases, with 10 bases between them. Vbeta (60) and Jbeta (13) primers were used in the PCR. Sequenced by immunoSEQ multiplex PCR; TCRdb stores in-frame clones only, minus some. This repertoire includes tens of thousands of clones. Overall study results and limits: Listed as cytomegalovirus-associated were 170 or so TCR beta chains.

This TCR was sampled from a young woman in good health and CMV-seropositive. The chain couples TRBV19 to TRBJ2-7, with a weak D call TRBD2 (6 bases). The source material was PBMCs. DNA of the CDR3: TGTGCCAGTAGTACGAGCGGGTCCTCCTACGAGCAGTACTTC. Translation gives CASSTSGSSYEQYF.